This T cell receptor beta chain is from a study of technical replicates of blood from a few donors. The CDR3 has 15 residues. Germline V CDR1 and CDR2: LGHNA, YSLEER. V lost 3 bases, J lost 5 bases, and 2 bases stayed unmatched. Method: immunoSEQ multiplex PCR; TCRdb's copy keeps in-frame clones and lacks some. Of around 74,000 clones in the sample, about 86% are singletons; the top ten hold approximately 5%. The sequence came from a human donor in good health. Some clones in this sample may be carry-over from other donors' samples. The V gene is TRBV4-3, the J gene TRBJ2-3; 13 bases are a match to TRBD2. Sequenced sample: PBMCs. The CDR3 DNA sequence: TGCGCCAGCAGCCAGGGGACTAGCGGGGAAGATACGCAGTATTTT. Translated, it gives CASSQGTSGEDTQYF.